This passage covers 24 T cell receptor beta chains from one sample sequenced in a study of shared clonotypes between healthy human individuals. The assay was immunoSEQ multiplex PCR, and TCRdb's table has in-frame clones only and misses some. Among over a million clones, 65% to 75% were seen once, and the ten largest hold about 1.5%. The sequenced material came from memory CD4+ T cells sorted from blood. Noted subset: CD45RA-negative fraction. The source is a man younger than 35 in good health.

This clone was seen ten or more times. This rearrangement joins TRBV4-1 to TRBJ2-7, with a possible D match to TRBD1 (5 bases). V dropped 0 bases and J dropped 5 bases, with 14 bases sitting between them. The CDR3 is 15 residues long. The germline V gene encodes CDR1 MGHRA and CDR2 YSYEKL. For the CDR3, the DNA is TGCGCCAGCAGCCAAGAGTACAGGCTGGGGAACGAGCAGTACTTC. Amino acid sequence: CASSQEYRLGNEQYF.

The chain couples TRBV28 to TRBJ1-5; D is ambiguous. In germline, CDR1 is MDHEN, CDR2 SYDVKM. V dropped 5 bases and J dropped 4 bases, with 6 bases sitting between them. The CDR3 is 12 residues long. In nucleotides, the CDR3 is TGTGCCAGCAGTCGGGTAAATCAGCCCCAGCATTTT. It codes for CASSRVNQPQHF.

The chain combines TRBV19 with TRBJ1-1, with 7 bases that match TRBD1. Trimming cost V 6 bases and J 3 bases; bases outside gene matches: 13. The CDR3 is 16 residues long. Looked up from germline, CDR1 is LNHDA and CDR2 is SQIVND (reference sequence). The chain's CDR3 is CASSPGDSFRDTEAFF. The CDR3 region has the DNA TGTGCCAGTAGCCCTGGGGACAGCTTTAGGGACACTGAAGCTTTCTTT.

This clone was seen once. The CDR3 loop is CASRPLTGLPFHGYTF. Written as DNA, the CDR3 is TGTGCCAGCAGACCTCTAACCGGGCTCCCGTTCCATGGCTACACCTTC. The chain employs TRBV11-2 and TRBJ1-2, with D unresolved. There are 16 residues in the CDR3. The ends were cut back, 6 bases at V and 6 bases at J, with 23 bases in the middle. Germline V gives CDR1 SGHAT, CDR2 FQNNGV.

V usage is TRBV5-1 and J usage is TRBJ1-1; D is unresolved. CDR3 length: 13 residues. V lost 2 bases and J lost 4, with 9 bases in between. Germline V lookup: CDR1 SGHRS, CDR2 YFSETQ. CDR3 in amino acids: CASSFSGATEAFF. CDR3 sequence (DNA): TGCGCCAGCAGCTTTTCCGGAGCCACTGAAGCTTTCTTT.

Comment on this clone: Other DNA sequences of this sample code for an identical CDR3. The chain combines TRBV20-1 with TRBJ1-1, with no clear D. This CDR3 contains 11 residues. Per germline, CDR1 DFQATT and CDR2 SNEGSKA (reference sequence). CDR3 protein: CSPRMNTEAFF. In DNA, the CDR3 is TGCAGCCCTAGGATGAACACTGAAGCTTTCTTT.

J is TRBJ1-2 and V is TRBV5-1, with 8 bases fitting TRBD1. CDR3 size: 12 residues. Losses at the gene ends were 4 bases for V and 8 bases for J; bases not matched to a gene: 4. Germline CDR1 SGHRS, CDR2 YFSETQ. The CDR3 is CASSPDRDGYTF. Here the CDR3 DNA reads TGCGCCAGCAGCCCGGACAGGGACGGCTACACCTTC.

The genes are TRBV27 and TRBJ1-1; perhaps TRBD1 as D (6 bases). V was trimmed by 5 bases and J by 1 base, leaving 8 bases between them. The CDR3 loop spans 13 amino acids. Germline V gives CDR1 MNHEY, CDR2 SMNVEV (reference sequence). CDR3 nucleotide sequence: TGTGCCAGCAGTCCACAGGGGAACACTGAAGCTTTCTTT. Translated: CASSPQGNTEAFF.

The chain uses TRBV5-1 and TRBJ2-5; 9 bases agree with TRBD2. There are 19 residues in the CDR3. The germline gives CDR1 SGHRS, CDR2 YFSETQ. V shed 4 bases, J shed 5 bases, and the junction held 21 bases outside the gene matches. The CDR3 DNA reads TGCGCCAGCAGCCGAACCTCTCAGCGGGGGGCCCCGACGCGCGAGACCCAGTACTTC. Protein sequence: CASSRTSQRGAPTRETQYF.

A few counts support this clone. The V gene is TRBV6-5, the J gene TRBJ1-4; D is undetermined. Trimming removed 6 bases from V and 4 bases from J, with 15 bases in between. Germline V CDR1 and CDR2: MNHEY, SVGAGI. The CDR3 totals 15 residues. In DNA, the CDR3 is TGTGCCAGCAGCCGGGCGAACAGCCATAATGAAAAACTGTTTTTT. Protein: CASSRANSHNEKLFF.

V usage is TRBV27 and J usage is TRBJ1-2, with 9 positions matching TRBD1. Trimming removed 2 bases from V and 5 bases from J; junction bases left unmatched: 6. Per germline, CDR1 MNHEY and CDR2 SMNVEV (reference sequence). The CDR3 is 15 amino acids. CDR3 protein: CASSLTGTGRYGYTF. As DNA, the CDR3 is TGTGCCAGCAGTTTAACCGGGACAGGGAGGTATGGCTACACCTTC.

The genes are TRBV7-2 and TRBJ2-1; D may be TRBD2 (5 bases). V was clipped by 5 bases and J by 8 bases, with 16 bases between them. Germline V gives CDR1 SGHTA, CDR2 FQGNSA. CDR3 size: 14 residues. The CDR3 coding sequence is TGTGCCAGCAGCGGATGGACTTTTGCAGATGAGCAGTTCTTC. Translation: CASSGWTFADEQFF.

Remarks on this clone: At one end the junction does not follow the germline gene, possibly because of a read error. This chain joins TRBV19 and TRBJ2-1, with TRBD2 identical over 16 bases. This CDR3 is built from 18 residues. Per the germline V gene, CDR1 is LNHDA and CDR2 is SQIVND (reference sequence). CDR3 in DNA: TGTGCCAGTAGAATAGAGGGACTAGCGGGGGGGCCGTACAATGAGCAGTTCTTC. It is translated as CASRIEGLAGGPYNEQFF.

This chain uses TRBV4-2 with TRBJ2-5, with D possibly matching TRBD1 (6 bases). CDR3 length: 17 residues. The germline V gene has CDR1 LGHNA and CDR2 YNFKEQ. Trimming shortened V by 0 bases and J by 1 base, and 15 bases separated the two germline ends. The CDR3, as DNA: TGTGCCAGCAGCCAAGATCGCGGCAGGGGCCTCCAAGAGACCCAGTACTTC. Translating gives CASSQDRGRGLQETQYF.

The rearrangement joins TRBV5-1 to TRBJ2-5, with 12 bases lining up with TRBD1. With V trimmed by 4 bases and J by 5 bases, 12 bases remained unmatched. CDR1 is SGHRS, CDR2 YFSETQ, per germline. The CDR3 totals 17 residues. In DNA, the CDR3 is TGCGCCAGCAGCGAGCAGTCCGGGACAGGGGGCGGTGAGACCCAGTACTTC. Translated, it gives CASSEQSGTGGGETQYF. Supplemented by reference TRBV5-1 and TRBJ2-5, the full variable domain reads KAGVTQTPRYLIKTRGQQVTLSCSPISGHRSVSWYQQTPGQGLQFLFEYFSETQRNKGNFPGRFSGRQFSNSRSEMNVSTLELGDSALYLCASSEQSGTGGGETQYFGPGTRLLVL.

Note on this clone: Other DNA sequences within the sample encode an identical CDR3. The chain recombines TRBV28 with TRBJ1-5; 7 positions match TRBD1. CDR1 and CDR2 from the germline V gene are MDHEN and SYDVKM. J lost 5 bases, V lost 8 bases, and 3 bases had no gene match. The CDR3 contains 12 residues. CDR3 loop: CASDRAHQPQHF. The DNA of the CDR3 is TGTGCCAGCGACAGGGCCCATCAGCCCCAGCATTTT.

The chain is built from TRBV7-9 and TRBJ2-5; possibly TRBD1 or TRBD2 for D (6 bases each). The germline gives CDR1 SEHNR, CDR2 FQNEAQ (reference sequence). The CDR3 length is 15 residues. V lost 7 bases and J lost 5, with 20 bases in between. For the CDR3, the DNA is TGTGCCAGCACTCGGAGGGGGGTGGCCCAGGAGACCCAGTACTTC. It yields the protein CASTRRGVAQETQYF.

J is TRBJ2-7 and V is TRBV5-3; D gene unclear. TRBV5-3 is an open reading frame whose function is uncertain. This CDR3 comprises 12 residues. V dropped 1 base and J dropped 2 bases, with 4 bases sitting between them. For the CDR3, the DNA is TGTGCCAGAAGCTTGAGGACCTACGAGCAGTACTTC. Protein: CARSLRTYEQYF.

The J gene is TRBJ1-1, the V gene TRBV7-6, with D uncertain. This CDR3 is 13 amino acids long. V was shortened by 1 base and J by 4 bases, with 7 bases between the two germline ends. The germline V gene encodes CDR1 SGHVS and CDR2 FNYEAQ. CDR3 protein: CASSLGGITEAFF. CDR3 in DNA: TGTGCCAGCAGCTTAGGAGGGATCACTGAAGCTTTCTTT. The whole variable domain, filled in from reference TRBV7-6 and TRBJ1-1, reads GAGVSQSPRYKVTKRGQDVALRCDPISGHVSLYWYRQALGQGPEFLTYFNYEAQQDKSGLPNDRFSAERPEGSISTLTIQRTEQRDSAMYRCASSLGGITEAFFGQGTRLTVV.

A few counts support this clone. This chain uses TRBV7-9 with TRBJ1-1; D not certain. In germline, CDR1 is SEHNR, CDR2 FQNEAQ (reference sequence). The V and J ends lost 0 bases and 6 bases respectively, with 11 bases between them. The CDR3 has 14 amino acids. This CDR3 reads CASSLAKQHAEAFF. CDR3 sequence (DNA): TGTGCCAGCAGCTTAGCGAAACAGCACGCTGAAGCTTTCTTT.

This chain links TRBV4-1 with TRBJ2-3, with D possibly being TRBD2 (6 bases). The V and J ends lost 4 bases and 2 bases respectively, with 13 bases between them. This CDR3 is built from 15 residues. Germline V gene lookup returns CDR1 MGHRA and CDR2 YSYEKL. CDR3 nucleotides: TGCGCCAGCAGCCCGGGGGACGGAAACACAGATACGCAGTATTTT. Protein sequence: CASSPGDGNTDTQYF.

The rearrangement joins TRBV6-5 to TRBJ1-2, with TRBD1 as a possible D gene (5 bases). The V gene lost 2 bases and the J gene lost 4 bases, with 14 bases spanning the gap. This CDR3 is built from 15 residues. Germline V lookup: CDR1 MNHEY, CDR2 SVGAGI. CDR3 amino acids: CASSYVLEGFYGYTF. The DNA of the CDR3 is TGTGCCAGCAGTTACGTGTTAGAGGGGTTCTATGGCTACACCTTC.

The V and J genes are TRBV18 and TRBJ1-2, with unresolved D. The CDR3 loop spans 14 amino acids. Trimming took off 3 bases at V and 2 bases at J, with 10 bases between the two ends. The germline V gene encodes CDR1 KGHSH and CDR2 LQKENI. The CDR3 DNA is TGTGCCAGCTCACCGGCCGAGGGCAACTATGGCTACACCTTC. It specifies CASSPAEGNYGYTF.

The CDR3 DNA is TGCGCCAGCAGCTTGGCCAGCAATTCCTTGGGCGTCCTGACTTTC. Protein sequence: CASSLASNSLGVLTF. This chain connects TRBV5-1 to TRBJ2-6; D unclear. Trimming took off 0 bases at V and 12 bases at J, with 16 bases between the two ends. From germline, CDR1 is SGHRS and CDR2 YFSETQ. This CDR3 has 15 residues.